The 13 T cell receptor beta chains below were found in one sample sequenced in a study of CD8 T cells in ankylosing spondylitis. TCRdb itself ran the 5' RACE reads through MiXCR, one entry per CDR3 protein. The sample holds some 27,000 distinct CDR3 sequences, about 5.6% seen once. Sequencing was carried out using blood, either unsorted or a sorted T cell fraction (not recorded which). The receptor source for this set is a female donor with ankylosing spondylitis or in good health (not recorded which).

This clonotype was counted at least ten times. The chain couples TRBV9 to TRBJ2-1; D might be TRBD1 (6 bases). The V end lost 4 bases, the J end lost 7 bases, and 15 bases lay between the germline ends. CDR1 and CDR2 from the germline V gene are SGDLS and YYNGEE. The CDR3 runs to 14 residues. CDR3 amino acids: CASSSHVGTNEQFF. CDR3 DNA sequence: TGTGCCAGCAGCTCTCACGTCGGGACAAATGAGCAGTTCTTC.

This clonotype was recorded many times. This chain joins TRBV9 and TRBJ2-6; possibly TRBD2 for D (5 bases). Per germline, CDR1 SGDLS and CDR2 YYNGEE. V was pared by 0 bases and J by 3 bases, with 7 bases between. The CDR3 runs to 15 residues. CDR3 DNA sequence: TGTGCCAGCAGCGTAGGAGGGTTTGGGGCCAACGTCCTGACTTTC. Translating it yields CASSVGGFGANVLTF.

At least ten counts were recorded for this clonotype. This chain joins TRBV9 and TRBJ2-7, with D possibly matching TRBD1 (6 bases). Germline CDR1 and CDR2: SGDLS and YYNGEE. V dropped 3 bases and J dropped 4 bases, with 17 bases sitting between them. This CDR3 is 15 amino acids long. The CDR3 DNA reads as TGTGCCAGCAGCGCCATCCCCGGGACACTGTACGAGCAGTACTTC. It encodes CASSAIPGTLYEQYF.

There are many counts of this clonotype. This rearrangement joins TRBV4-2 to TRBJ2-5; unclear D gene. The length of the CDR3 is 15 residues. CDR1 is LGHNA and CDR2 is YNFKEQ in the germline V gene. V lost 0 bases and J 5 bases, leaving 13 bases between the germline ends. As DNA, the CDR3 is TGTGCCAGCAGCCAAGATCTCCTCTTCGGGGAGACCCAGTACTTC. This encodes CASSQDLLFGETQYF.

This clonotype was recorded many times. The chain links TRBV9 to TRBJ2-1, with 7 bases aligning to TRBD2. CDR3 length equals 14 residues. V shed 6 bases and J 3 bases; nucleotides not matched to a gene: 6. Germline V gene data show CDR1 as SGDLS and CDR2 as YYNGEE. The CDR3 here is CASTPGTNYNEQFF. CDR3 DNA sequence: TGTGCCAGCACTCCCGGGACTAACTACAATGAGCAGTTCTTC.

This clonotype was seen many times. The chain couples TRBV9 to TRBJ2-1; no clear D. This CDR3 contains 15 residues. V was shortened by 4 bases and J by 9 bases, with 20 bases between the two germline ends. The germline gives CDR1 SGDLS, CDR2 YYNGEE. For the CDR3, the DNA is TGTGCCAGCAGCCTTGGAACGGCAGTAGTAAGTGAGCAGTTCTTC. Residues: CASSLGTAVVSEQFF.

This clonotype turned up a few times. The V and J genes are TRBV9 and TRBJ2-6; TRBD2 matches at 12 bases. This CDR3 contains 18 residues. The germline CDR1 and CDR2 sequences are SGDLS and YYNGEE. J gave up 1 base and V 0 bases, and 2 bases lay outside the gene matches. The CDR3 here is CASSVAGLAGSGANVLTF. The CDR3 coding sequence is TGTGCCAGCAGCGTAGCGGGACTAGCGGGTTCTGGGGCCAACGTCCTGACTTTC.

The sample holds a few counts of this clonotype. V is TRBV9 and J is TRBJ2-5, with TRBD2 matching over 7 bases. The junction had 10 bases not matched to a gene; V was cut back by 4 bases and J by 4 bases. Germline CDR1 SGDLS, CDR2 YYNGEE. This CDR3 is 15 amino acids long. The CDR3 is CASSPWTGGGETQYF. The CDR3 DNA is TGTGCCAGCAGCCCCTGGACGGGCGGGGGAGAGACCCAGTACTTC. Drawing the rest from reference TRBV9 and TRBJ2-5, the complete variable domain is DSGVTQTPKHLITATGQRVTLRCSPRSGDLSVYWYQQSLDQGLQFLIQYYNGEERAKGNILERFSAQQFPDLHSELNLSSLELGDSALYFCASSPWTGGGETQYFGPGTRLLVL.

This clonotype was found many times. The CDR3 DNA reads as TGTGCCAGCAGCGTAGGGGAGGGGCCGGGTGAGCAGTTCTTC. Its protein is CASSVGEGPGEQFF. The genes are TRBV9 and TRBJ2-1, with TRBD2 matching over 7 bases. There are 14 residues in the CDR3. Germline lookup yields CDR1 SGDLS and CDR2 YYNGEE. The junction had 6 bases not matched to a gene; V was cut back by 0 bases and J by 9 bases.

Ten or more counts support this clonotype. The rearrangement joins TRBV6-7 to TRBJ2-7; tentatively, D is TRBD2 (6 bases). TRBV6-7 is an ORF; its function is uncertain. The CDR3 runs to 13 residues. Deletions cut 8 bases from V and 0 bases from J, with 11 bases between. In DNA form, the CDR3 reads TGTGCCAGCGTAGACGGGAGCTCCTACGAGCAGTACTTC. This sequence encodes CASVDGSSYEQYF.

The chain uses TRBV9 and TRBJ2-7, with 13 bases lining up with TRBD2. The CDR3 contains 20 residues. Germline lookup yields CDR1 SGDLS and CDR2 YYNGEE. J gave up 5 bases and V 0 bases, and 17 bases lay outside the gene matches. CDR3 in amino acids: CASSVEVIETSGRTSNEQYF. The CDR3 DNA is TGTGCCAGCAGCGTAGAGGTGATCGAGACTAGCGGGAGGACTTCCAACGAGCAGTACTTC.

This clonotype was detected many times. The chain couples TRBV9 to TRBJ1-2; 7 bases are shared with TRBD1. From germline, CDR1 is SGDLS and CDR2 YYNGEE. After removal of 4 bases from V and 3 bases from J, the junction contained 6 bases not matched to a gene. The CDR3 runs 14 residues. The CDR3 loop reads CASSLTGMDYGYTF. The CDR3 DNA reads TGTGCCAGCAGCTTGACAGGGATGGACTATGGCTACACCTTC.

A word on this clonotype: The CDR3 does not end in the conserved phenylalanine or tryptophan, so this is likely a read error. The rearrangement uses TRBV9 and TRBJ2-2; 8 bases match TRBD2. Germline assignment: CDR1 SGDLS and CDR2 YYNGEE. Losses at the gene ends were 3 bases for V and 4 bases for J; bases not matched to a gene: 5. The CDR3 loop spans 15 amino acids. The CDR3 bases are TGTGCCAGCAGCGCCTTCGGGGGGGGCACCGGGGAGCTGTTTCTT. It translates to CASSAFGGGTGELFL.